This T cell receptor beta chain is from a study of T cells expressing NK-cell markers. General study results and limits: Roughly 6 donors showed dominant NKG2C+ clonotypes comprising about 1.0-8% of their CD8+ T cells. It was still unclear whether expanded NKG2C+ T cell clones were HCMV specific.

Of note for this clonotype: Its antigen is unidentified.

The CDR3 runs 13 residues. Germline V lookup: CDR1 SGHTA, CDR2 FQGNSA. TCRdb processed the 5' RACE reads again and assigns one entry to each CDR3 protein, with no DNA. The sample's table shows about 460,000 distinct CDR3 sequences. Sequenced input: blood T cells: a sorted CD56 or NKG2C T cell subset, CD4+ or CD8+ T cells, or bulk PBMC T cells (not recorded which). V usage is TRBV7-2 and J usage is TRBJ2-1. This receptor was identified in a woman aged 45-59 years in good health. CDR3 sequence: CASSRPWDNEQFF.